This entry describes one T cell receptor beta chain. The antigen remains unidentified. Germline CDR1 reads MGHRA; CDR2 reads YSYEKL. V was shortened by 4 bases and J by 2 bases, with 12 bases between the two germline ends. This CDR3 has 14 residues. The data are from a study of cytomegalovirus exposure and HLA in healthy donors. Study conclusions and caveats: Diagnosis of cytomegalovirus status made by the classifier reportedly showed high specificity and sensitivity. Within the data, a cluster of highly shared sequence variants was likely a sequencing artifact. The study put 150 or so TCR beta chains on its list as cytomegalovirus-associated. Later work associated roughly 15,000 TCR beta sequences with HLA alleles at 0.05 false discovery rate.

It was with 60 Vbeta and 13 Jbeta primers that the PCR ran. Repertoires were generated with immunoSEQ multiplex PCR, while TCRdb's copy carries only in-frame clones and drops some. The sample has about 40,000 clones. The chain joins TRBV4-1 to TRBJ2-7; tentatively, D is TRBD1 (6 bases). Sequences were obtained from PBMCs. The sequence derives from a man aged 25 to 40 in good health and CMV-seronegative. The DNA of the CDR3 is TGCGCCAGCAGCCTAAGGGACACCGCCTACGAGCAGTACTTC. Translation: CASSLRDTAYEQYF.